This T cell receptor beta chain derives from a study of cytomegalovirus exposure and HLA in healthy donors. The study, taken as a whole, reports: Many donors shared some public TCRs, even though most TCR sequences were rare. A few CMV-associated chains were confirmed in vitro to be specific for CMV antigens.

Measured with immunoSEQ multiplex PCR; TCRdb has only the in-frame clones, and not every one. The sample has under 250,000 clones, approximately 82% seen once; the top ten hold 4.5% to 6%. CDR3 length equals 13 residues. The germline CDR1 and CDR2 sequences are WSHSY and SAAADI. Trimming took 3 bases from V and 7 from J; bases not matched to a gene: 6. Of note for this clone: Its cognate antigen is unknown.

The sequencing input was PBMCs. The sequence derives from a woman younger than 30 in good health and CMV-seronegative. The chain couples TRBV10-2 to TRBJ2-7; 7 bases are a match to TRBD1. The CDR3 here is CASSEQGPGEQYF. The CDR3 bases are TGCGCCAGCAGTGAACAGGGGCCTGGAGAGCAGTACTTC.